This TCR beta chain came from a study of shared clonotypes between healthy human individuals. Study observations and caveats: Only blood was sampled, and tissue TCR repertoires likely differ from blood ones.

The table came from immunoSEQ multiplex PCR; TCRdb's copy has only in-frame clones and leaves some out. The table has about 2.4 million clones, 90% to 95% seen once. Germline V gene lookup returns CDR1 MRHNA and CDR2 SNTAGT. V dropped 3 bases and J dropped 15; count of bases not matched to a gene: 19. The CDR3 sequence is 17 residues long. A word on this clone: What it binds is not known.

Sequenced material: naive CD4+ T cells from PBMCs. The subset is: CD45RA+ positively selected. The rearrangement links TRBV6-4 to TRBJ1-5; 11 bases are a match to TRBD1. The source of this sequence is a man aged 18-30 years in good health. Some clones in this sample may be carry-over from other donors' samples. Here the CDR3 DNA reads TGTGCCAGCAGTGAAGTGGACGGTGGGACAGGGGGGAACGACGGGCATTTT. Amino acids: CASSEVDGGTGGNDGHF.